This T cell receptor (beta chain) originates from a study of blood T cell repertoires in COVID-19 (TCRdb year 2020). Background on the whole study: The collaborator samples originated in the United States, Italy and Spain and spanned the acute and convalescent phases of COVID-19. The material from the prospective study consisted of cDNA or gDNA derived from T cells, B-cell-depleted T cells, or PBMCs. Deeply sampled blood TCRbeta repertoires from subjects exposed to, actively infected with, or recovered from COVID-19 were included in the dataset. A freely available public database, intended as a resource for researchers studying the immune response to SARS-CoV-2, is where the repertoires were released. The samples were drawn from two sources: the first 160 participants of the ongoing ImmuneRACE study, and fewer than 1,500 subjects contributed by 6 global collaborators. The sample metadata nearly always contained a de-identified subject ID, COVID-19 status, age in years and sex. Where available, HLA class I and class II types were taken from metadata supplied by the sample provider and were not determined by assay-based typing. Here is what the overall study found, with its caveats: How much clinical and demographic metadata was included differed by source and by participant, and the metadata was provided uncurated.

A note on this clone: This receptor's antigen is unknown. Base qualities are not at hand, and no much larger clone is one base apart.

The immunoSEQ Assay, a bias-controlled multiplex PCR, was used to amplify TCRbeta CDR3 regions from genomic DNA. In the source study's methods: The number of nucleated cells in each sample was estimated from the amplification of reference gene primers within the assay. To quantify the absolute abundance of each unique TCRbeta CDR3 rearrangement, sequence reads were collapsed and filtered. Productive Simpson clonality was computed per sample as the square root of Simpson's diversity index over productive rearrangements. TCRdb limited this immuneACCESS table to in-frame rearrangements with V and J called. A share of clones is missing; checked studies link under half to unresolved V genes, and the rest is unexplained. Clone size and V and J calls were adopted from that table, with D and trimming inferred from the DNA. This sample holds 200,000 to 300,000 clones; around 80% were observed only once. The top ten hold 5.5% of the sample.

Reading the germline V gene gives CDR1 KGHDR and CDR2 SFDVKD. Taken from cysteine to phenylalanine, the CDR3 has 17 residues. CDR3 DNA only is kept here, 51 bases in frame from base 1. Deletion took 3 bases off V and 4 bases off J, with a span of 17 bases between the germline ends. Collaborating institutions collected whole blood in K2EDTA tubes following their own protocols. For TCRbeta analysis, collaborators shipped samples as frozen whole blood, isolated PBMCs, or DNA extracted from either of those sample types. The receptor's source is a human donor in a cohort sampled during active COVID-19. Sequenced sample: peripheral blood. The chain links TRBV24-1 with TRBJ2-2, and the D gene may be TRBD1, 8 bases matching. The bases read TGTGCCACCAGTGATCCTACAGGGGGGGTAGGCACCGGGGAGCTGTTTTTT. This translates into CATSDPTGGVGTGELFF.